The next 22 T cell receptor beta chains were all read from a single sample in a study of OX40 agonist ivuxolimab in advanced cancers. Clones were sequenced by immunoSEQ multiplex PCR, and TCRdb holds only the in-frame ones, with some missing. This table has some 33,000 clones, approximately 89% appearing once. Sequenced here: CD4+ or CD8+ T cells sorted from blood, sampled in a trial of the OX40 agonist ivuxolimab. These TCRs come from an adult with an advanced solid tumor such as melanoma, head and neck, liver or kidney cancer.

The chain recombines TRBV6-1 with TRBJ2-2; D is undetermined. V was trimmed by 1 base and J by 0 bases, leaving 15 bases between them. This CDR3 has 18 amino acids. Looked up from germline, CDR1 is MNHNS and CDR2 is SASEGT. The CDR3 sequence: CASSEDVGPITNTGELFF. The CDR3 bases are TGTGCCAGCAGTGAAGACGTAGGCCCCATTACGAACACCGGGGAGCTGTTTTTT.

The rearrangement joins TRBV6-5 to TRBJ2-1; TRBD2 matches at 9 bases. The CDR3 is made up of 14 amino acids. Germline V CDR1 and CDR2: MNHEY, SVGAGI. V shed 2 bases, J shed 9 bases, and the junction held 5 bases outside the gene matches. CDR3 bases: TGTGCCAGCAGTTACGAATTAGCGGGAGTTGAGCAGTTCTTC. It yields the protein CASSYELAGVEQFF.

The chain carries TRBV18 and TRBJ1-5; TRBD1 is a possible D gene (5 bases). Trimming took 0 bases from V and 0 from J, leaving 15 bases between them. CDR1 KGHSH and CDR2 LQKENI come from the germline V gene. The CDR3 loop spans 18 amino acids. CDR3 DNA sequence: TGTGCCAGCTCACCACCGATCAGGGTAGGTGGTAGCAATCAGCCCCAGCATTTT. It yields the protein CASSPPIRVGGSNQPQHF.

The V gene is TRBV5-8, the J gene TRBJ1-5; D not resolved. Trimming pared 0 bases from V and 0 bases from J, leaving 7 bases between. Germline V gives CDR1 SGHTS, CDR2 YDEGEE. The CDR3 consists of 15 residues. Here the CDR3 reads CASSLAGNSNQPQHF. In nucleotides, the CDR3 is TGTGCCAGCAGCTTGGCTGGAAATAGCAATCAGCCCCAGCATTTT.

The chain links TRBV29-1 to TRBJ2-5; 7 bases match TRBD2. The germline V gene encodes CDR1 SQVTM and CDR2 ANQGSEA. The V gene end was trimmed by 1 base and the J gene end by 1 base; junction bases not matched to a gene: 3. The CDR3 spans 14 residues. For the CDR3, the DNA is TGCAGCGTTGAAGGGGGAGGGACCCAAGAGACCCAGTACTTC. Encoded protein: CSVEGGGTQETQYF. Using reference TRBV29-1 and TRBJ2-5 for the parts outside the CDR3, the full variable domain is SAVISQKPSRDICQRGTSLTIQCQVDSQVTMMFWYRQQPGQSLTLIATANQGSEATYESGFVIDKFPISRPNLTFSTLTVSNMSPEDSSIYLCSVEGGGTQETQYFGPGTRLLVL.

The gene calls are TRBV5-6 and TRBJ2-7; 8 bases match TRBD2. The CDR3 contains 14 residues. Per germline, CDR1 SGHDT and CDR2 YYEEEE. J lost 3 bases, V lost 5 bases, and 7 bases had no gene match. CDR3 loop: CASRATGTSYEQYF. CDR3 DNA: TGTGCCAGCAGGGCTACCGGGACTAGCTACGAGCAGTACTTC.

This rearrangement joins TRBV6-1 to TRBJ1-2, with TRBD1 matching 10 bases. The CDR3 is made up of 13 amino acids. V was pared by 9 bases and J by 4 bases, with 5 bases of the junction left unmatched. Germline V gene data show CDR1 as MNHNS and CDR2 as SASEGT. CDR3 DNA: TGTGCCAGTGGGGACAGGGGACCCTATGGCTACACCTTC. Translated, it gives CASGDRGPYGYTF.

Concerning this clone itself: Other DNA sequences in this specimen translate into the identical CDR3. This chain connects TRBV11-3 to TRBJ2-2; the D gene is possibly TRBD1 (6 bases). The ends were cut back, 5 bases at V and 1 base at J, with 17 bases in the middle. The germline CDR1 and CDR2 sequences are SGHNT and YENEEA. The CDR3 is 17 amino acids. CDR3: CASSPKRDTQNTGELFF. The CDR3 DNA follows: TGTGCCAGCAGCCCCAAACGGGACACCCAGAACACCGGGGAGCTGTTTTTT.

The chain recombines TRBV19 with TRBJ2-1; D not certain. The CDR3 extends over 15 amino acids. V lost 3 bases, J lost 4 bases, and 13 bases lay in between. Germline-derived CDR1 and CDR2 are LNHDA and SQIVND (reference sequence). This CDR3 is CASSIGQTFYNEQFF. As DNA, the CDR3 is TGTGCCAGTAGTATTGGGCAGACCTTTTACAATGAGCAGTTCTTC.

J is TRBJ2-3 and V is TRBV19; 11 positions match TRBD2. Germline CDR1 LNHDA, CDR2 SQIVND (reference sequence). This CDR3 contains 16 residues. V shed 1 base, J shed 1 base, and the junction held 1 base outside the gene matches. The CDR3 sequence: CASSIGLAGRTDTQYF. The CDR3 coding sequence is TGTGCCAGTAGTATAGGACTAGCGGGACGCACAGATACGCAGTATTTT.

The chain has TRBV13 and TRBJ2-1; perhaps TRBD2 as D (5 bases). In germline, CDR1 is PRHDT, CDR2 FYEKMQ (reference sequence). V was shortened by 1 base and J by 9 bases, with 13 bases between the two germline ends. The CDR3 covers 14 residues. Written as DNA, the CDR3 is TGTGCCAGCAGCTTAGAGGGTGGAGGTGGTGAGCAGTTCTTC. Protein: CASSLEGGGGEQFF.

The chain has TRBV6-5 and TRBJ2-3, with TRBD2 matching over 8 bases. CDR1 and CDR2 from the germline V gene are MNHEY and SVGAGI. The CDR3 is 15 residues long. Unmatched junction bases numbered 8, after V lost 5 bases and J lost 4 bases. In nucleotides, the CDR3 is TGTGCCAGCAGTCAATTTAGCGGGACCCCAGATACGCAGTATTTT. Its protein product is CASSQFSGTPDTQYF.

The chain carries TRBV7-3 and TRBJ2-7, with TRBD2 matching over 7 bases. The trim removed 1 base at V and 1 base at J, leaving 4 bases unmatched. This CDR3 has 15 amino acids. The germline gives CDR1 SGHTA, CDR2 FQGTGA. The CDR3 protein is CASSLRASGSYEQYF. CDR3 DNA sequence: TGTGCCAGCAGCTTAAGGGCTAGCGGATCCTACGAGCAGTACTTC.

To note about this clone: Compared with germline, one end of the junction differs, possibly owing to a read error. The chain is built from TRBV28 and TRBJ2-6; 9 nucleotides line up with TRBD1. The V gene's germline CDR1 is MDHEN and CDR2 SYDVKM. CDR3 size: 15 residues. This chain's CDR3 is CASSYRGPGVNVLTF. For the CDR3, the DNA is TGTGCCAGCAGTTACAGGGGGCCAGGGGTCAACGTCCTGACTTTC.

CDR3 protein: CASSNWGLWGFF. The CDR3 DNA is TGTGCCAGCAGCAATTGGGGGTTATGGGGGTTCTTC. The chain couples TRBV21-1 to TRBJ2-1. TRBV21-1 has pseudogene status. This CDR3 spans 12 amino acids.

The chain recombines TRBV2 with TRBJ2-7; perhaps TRBD1 as D (5 bases). Germline V gene data show CDR1 as SNHLY and CDR2 as FYNNEI. The CDR3 extends over 14 amino acids. Trimming shortened V by 7 bases and J by 3 bases, and 16 bases separated the two germline ends. The CDR3 DNA reads TGTGCCAGCACTCCTCATTGGGGCAACTACGAGCAGTACTTC. Translating gives CASTPHWGNYEQYF.

The chain's CDR3 is CASSEGTSGGADTQYF. The CDR3 DNA is TGTGCCAGCAGTGAAGGGACTAGCGGGGGCGCAGATACGCAGTATTTT. The gene calls are TRBV7-9 and TRBJ2-3; 14 bases match TRBD2. Germline-derived CDR1 and CDR2 are SEHNR and FQNEAQ (reference sequence). This CDR3 comprises 16 residues. The V and J ends lost 6 bases and 4 bases, in that order; junction bases with no gene match: 6. The full variable domain, its missing parts supplied by reference TRBV7-9 and TRBJ2-3, is DTGVSQNPRHKITKRGQNVTFRCDPISEHNRLYWYRQTLGQGPEFLTYFQNEAQLEKSRLLSDRFSAERPKGSFSTLEIQRTEQGDSAMYLCASSEGTSGGADTQYFGPGTRLTVL.

V and J are TRBV29-1 and TRBJ2-7; D is undetermined. Germline values: CDR1 SQVTM, CDR2 ANQGSEA. The V and J ends lost 4 bases and 0 bases respectively, with 7 bases between them. The CDR3 sequence is 12 residues long. This chain's CDR3 is CSVVYPSYEQYF. The DNA of the CDR3 is TGCAGCGTTGTCTACCCCTCCTACGAGCAGTACTTC.

This clone was found a few times. This chain uses TRBV7-7 with TRBJ2-2; D is ambiguous. V lost 4 bases and J 1 base, leaving 10 bases between the germline ends. This CDR3 region has 15 residues. From germline, CDR1 is SSHAT and CDR2 FNYEAQ (reference sequence). CDR3 protein: CASSSSLQNTGELFF. The CDR3 nucleotides are TGTGCCAGCAGCTCCAGTCTGCAGAACACCGGGGAGCTGTTTTTT.

The chain joins TRBV19 to TRBJ2-7, with D unresolved. The V end was cut by 1 base, the J end by 3 bases, with 7 bases between. Looked up from germline, CDR1 is LNHDA and CDR2 is SQIVND (reference sequence). This CDR3 spans 13 amino acids. In DNA, the CDR3 is TGTGCCAGTAGTATAGCAGTAGACTACGAGCAGTACTTC. Its protein product is CASSIAVDYEQYF.

This chain uses TRBV7-9 with TRBJ2-7, with unresolved D. The germline gives CDR1 SEHNR, CDR2 FQNEAQ (reference sequence). The CDR3 covers 12 residues. The V gene lost 4 bases and the J gene lost 4 bases, with 8 bases spanning the gap. CDR3 sequence (DNA): TGTGCCAGCAGCTATTCTTTGTACGAGCAGTACTTC. Protein sequence: CASSYSLYEQYF.

This clone was seen a few times. The gene calls are TRBV6-5 and TRBJ1-2, with 7 bases lining up with TRBD1. With 4 bases clipped from V and 5 bases from J, the junction kept 7 bases outside the gene matches. Per germline, CDR1 MNHEY and CDR2 SVGAGI. This CDR3 region has 14 residues. The CDR3 loop reads CASSFQGGRYGYTF. CDR3 DNA sequence: TGTGCCAGCAGTTTCCAGGGGGGTCGGTATGGCTACACCTTC.